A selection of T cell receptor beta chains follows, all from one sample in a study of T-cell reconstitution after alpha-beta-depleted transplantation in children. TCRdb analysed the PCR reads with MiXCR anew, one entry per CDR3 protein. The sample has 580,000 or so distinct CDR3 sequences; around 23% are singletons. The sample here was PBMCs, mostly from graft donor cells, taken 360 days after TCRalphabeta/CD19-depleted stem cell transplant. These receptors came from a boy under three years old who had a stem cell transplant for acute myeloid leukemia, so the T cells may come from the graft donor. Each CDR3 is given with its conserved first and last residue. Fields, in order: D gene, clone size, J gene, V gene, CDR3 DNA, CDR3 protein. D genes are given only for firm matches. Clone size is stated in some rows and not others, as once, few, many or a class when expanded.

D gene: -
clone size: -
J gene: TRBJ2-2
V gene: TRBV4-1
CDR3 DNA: TGCGCCAGCAGCCACGTTACAGTTAACACCGGGGAGCTGTTTTTT
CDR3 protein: CASSHVTVNTGELFF

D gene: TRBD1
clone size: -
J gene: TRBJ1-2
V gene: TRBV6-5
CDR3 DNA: TGTGCCAGCAGGCCGACAGGGTTCTATGGCTACACCTTC
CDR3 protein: CASRPTGFYGYTF

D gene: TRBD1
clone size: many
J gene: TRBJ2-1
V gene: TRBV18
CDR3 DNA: TGTGCCAGCTCGTCTCGACAGGGGGCGGATGAGCAGTTCTTC
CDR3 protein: CASSSRQGADEQFF

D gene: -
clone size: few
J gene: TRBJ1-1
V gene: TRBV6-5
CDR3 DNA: TGTGCCAGCAGTTACGGGGAAGAACGGGTGAACACTGAAGCTTTCTTT
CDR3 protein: CASSYGEERVNTEAFF

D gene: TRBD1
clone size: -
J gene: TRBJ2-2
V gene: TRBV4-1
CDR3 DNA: TGCGCCAGCAGCCAAGTTCAGGGGGCTGCCGGGGAGCTGTTTTTT
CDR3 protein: CASSQVQGAAGELFF

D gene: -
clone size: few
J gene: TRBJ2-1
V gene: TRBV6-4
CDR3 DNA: TGTGCCAGCAGTGCCAGGGGTAGGGGGACGGACCCCTACAATGAGCAGTTCTTC
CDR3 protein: CASSARGRGTDPYNEQFF

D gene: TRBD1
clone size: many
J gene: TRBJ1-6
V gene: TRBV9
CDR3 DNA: TGTGCCAGCAGCGTAGCAGGGACAGGGTTAAACTATAATTCACCCCTCCACTTT
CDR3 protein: CASSVAGTGLNYNSPLHF

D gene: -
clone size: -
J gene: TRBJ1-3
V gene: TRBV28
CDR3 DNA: TGTGCCAGCAGTGCCCACACGGCTGGAAACACCATATATTTT
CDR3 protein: CASSAHTAGNTIYF

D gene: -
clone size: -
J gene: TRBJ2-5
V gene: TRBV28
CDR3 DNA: TGTGCCAGCAGCGGGTCGGTAGAGACCCAGTACTTC
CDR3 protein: CASSGSVETQYF

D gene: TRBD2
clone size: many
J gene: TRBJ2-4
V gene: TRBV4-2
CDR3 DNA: TGTGCCAGCAGCCAAGATCAGGCTAGCGGGGGGCCAGCCAAAAACATTCAGTACTTC
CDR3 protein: CASSQDQASGGPAKNIQYF

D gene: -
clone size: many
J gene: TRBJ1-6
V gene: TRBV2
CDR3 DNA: TGTGCCAGCAGTGAAGTAGCTCGATTGAATTCACCCCTCCACTTT
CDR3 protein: CASSEVARLNSPLHF

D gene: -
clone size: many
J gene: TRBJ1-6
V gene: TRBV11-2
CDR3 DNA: TGTGCCAGCAGCTTTGATCCGGAACCCTCCAATTCACCCCTCCACTTT
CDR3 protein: CASSFDPEPSNSPLHF

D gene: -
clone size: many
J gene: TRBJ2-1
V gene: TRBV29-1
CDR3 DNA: TGCAGCGTTGAAGGACTATCCTTGGGTGAGCAGTTCTTC
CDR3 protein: CSVEGLSLGEQFF

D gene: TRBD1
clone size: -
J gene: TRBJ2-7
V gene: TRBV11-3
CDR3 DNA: TGTGCCAGCAGCTTATTTAGGACAGGAAACTCCTACGAGCAGTACTTC
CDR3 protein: CASSLFRTGNSYEQYF

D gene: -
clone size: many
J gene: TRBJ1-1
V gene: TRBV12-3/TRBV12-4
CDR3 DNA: TGTGCCAGCAGCTGGGACTCCGGGGGCAGGAACACTGAAGCTTTCTTT
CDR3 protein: CASSWDSGGRNTEAFF

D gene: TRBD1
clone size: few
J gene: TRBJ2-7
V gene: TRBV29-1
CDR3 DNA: TGCAGCGTCGGGGACAGCTTCGAGCAGTACTTC
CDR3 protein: CSVGDSFEQYF

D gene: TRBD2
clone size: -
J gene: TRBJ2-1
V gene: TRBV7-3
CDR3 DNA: TGTGCCAGCAGCGCCGGGACTAGCCTCAGTGAGCAGTTCTTC
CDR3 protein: CASSAGTSLSEQFF

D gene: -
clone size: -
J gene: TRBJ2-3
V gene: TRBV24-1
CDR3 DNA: TGTGCCACCAGTCTCGGGACAGATACGCAGTATTTT
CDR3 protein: CATSLGTDTQYF